The 22 T cell receptor beta chains below all came from one sample that was sequenced in a study of early T cells in non-severe SARS-CoV-2 infection. A single record per CDR3 protein comes from TCRdb applying MiXCR to the 5' RACE reads. The table records about 44,000 distinct CDR3 sequences, around 6% of them present only once. Sequenced material: whole blood. These receptors all come from an adult who was a healthcare worker with PCR-confirmed SARS-CoV-2 infection or an uninfected control (not recorded which).

The chain's CDR3 is CASSFLPGLLDTGELFF. For the CDR3, the DNA is TGTGCCAGCAGTTTTCTTCCAGGGCTTCTCGACACCGGGGAGCTGTTTTTT. The V gene is TRBV28, the J gene TRBJ2-2, with D maybe TRBD1 (5 bases). The CDR3 length is 17 residues. Trimming stripped 3 bases from V and 3 bases from J, with 17 bases between. Germline V gene data show CDR1 as MDHEN and CDR2 as SYDVKM.

This clonotype was counted at least ten times. The chain's CDR3 is CATRKSINEKLFF. DNA of the CDR3: TGTGCCACCCGGAAAAGCATTAATGAAAAACTGTTTTTT. This sequence joins TRBV2 and TRBJ1-4; D remains unclear. The CDR3 extends over 13 amino acids. Germline V gene data show CDR1 as SNHLY and CDR2 as FYNNEI. Trimming took off 10 bases at V and 4 bases at J, with 13 bases between the two ends.

In this sample, this clonotype turned up many times. The genes are TRBV29-1 and TRBJ1-2; D is ambiguous. CDR1 is SQVTM and CDR2 is ANQGSEA in the germline V gene. Trimming pared 7 bases from V and 4 bases from J, leaving 13 bases between. CDR3 length: 12 residues. CDR3 sequence: CSGQHIIYGYTF. The CDR3, as DNA: TGCAGCGGGCAACACATTATCTATGGCTACACCTTC. The full variable domain, with the rest looked up from reference TRBV29-1 and TRBJ1-2, is SAVISQKPSRDICQRGTSLTIQCQVDSQVTMMFWYRQQPGQSLTLIATANQGSEATYESGFVIDKFPISRPNLTFSTLTVSNMSPEDSSIYLCSGQHIIYGYTFGSGTRLTVV.

The chain links TRBV4-1 to TRBJ1-2; 11 bases are a match to TRBD1. Germline loops: CDR1 MGHRA, CDR2 YSYEKL. With 0 bases clipped from V and 7 bases from J, the junction kept 4 bases outside the gene matches. The CDR3 has 15 amino acids. CDR3 DNA: TGCGCCAGCAGCCAAGAGGACAGGGGGCGGGTTGGCTACACCTTC. Translating gives CASSQEDRGRVGYTF.

This clonotype showed up many times. The chain recombines TRBV20-1 with TRBJ2-1; D not resolved. This CDR3 contains 14 residues. Deletions cut 1 base from V and 1 base from J, with 8 bases between. Germline CDR1 and CDR2: DFQATT and SNEGSKA (reference sequence). CDR3 in amino acids: CSARAGPSYNEQFF. The DNA of the CDR3 is TGCAGTGCTAGAGCTGGGCCATCCTACAATGAGCAGTTCTTC.

This clonotype showed up many times. This chain uses TRBV11-3 with TRBJ1-1; perhaps TRBD1 as D (5 bases). Germline values: CDR1 SGHNT, CDR2 YENEEA. Trimming took off 3 bases at V and 4 bases at J, with 9 bases between the two ends. The CDR3 covers 13 residues. Here the CDR3 DNA reads TGTGCCAGCAGCTTGGGGGTTGGCACTGAAGCTTTCTTT. This codes for CASSLGVGTEAFF. Looking up the rest from reference TRBV11-3 and TRBJ1-1 gives the full variable domain: EAGVVQSPRYKIIEKKQPVAFWCNPISGHNTLYWYLQNLGQGPELLIRYENEEAVDDSQLPKDRFSAERLKGVDSTLKIQPAELGDSAVYLCASSLGVGTEAFFGQGTRLTVV.

This clonotype came up a few times. The J gene is TRBJ2-5, the V gene TRBV19, with 8 nucleotides matching TRBD1. In germline, CDR1 is LNHDA, CDR2 SQIVND (reference sequence). V lost 6 bases and J lost 11; bases outside the gene matches: 11. The CDR3 runs 13 residues. CDR3 DNA sequence: TGTGCCAGTAGCGGGACAGGTGCCCGACGTCAGTACTTC. It encodes CASSGTGARRQYF. The entire variable domain, with the rest obtained from reference TRBV19 and TRBJ2-5, is as follows: DGGITQSPKYLFRKEGQNVTLSCEQNLNHDAMYWYRQDPGQGLRLIYYSQIVNDFQKGDIAEGYSVSREKKESFPLTVTSAQKNPTAFYLCASSGTGARRQYFGPGTRLLVL.

This clonotype is termed medium-sized (0.01 to 0.1%). The chain couples TRBV9 to TRBJ2-1, with TRBD2 identical over 9 bases. The CDR3 consists of 16 residues. J was trimmed by 15 bases and V by 3 bases; bases with no gene match: 19. The germline gives CDR1 SGDLS, CDR2 YYNGEE. The CDR3 spells CASSEPYGGGAATRFF. CDR3 in DNA: TGTGCCAGCAGCGAACCCTACGGCGGGGGGGCGGCTACGCGGTTCTTC.

This clonotype was picked up a small number of times. The chain combines TRBV6-1 with TRBJ2-2; TRBD1 matches at 8 bases. This CDR3 contains 16 residues. V shed 4 bases, J shed 0 bases, and the junction held 4 bases outside the gene matches. Germline V gene sequence: CDR1 MNHNS, CDR2 SASEGT. This chain's CDR3 is CASSGNRGSNTGELFF. For the CDR3, the DNA is TGTGCCAGCAGTGGCAACAGGGGGTCGAACACCGGGGAGCTGTTTTTT.

There are many counts of this clonotype. The rearrangement uses TRBV7-2 and TRBJ1-2, with D unresolved. Germline V gene sequence: CDR1 SGHTA, CDR2 FQGNSA. The V gene lost 0 bases and the J gene lost 9 bases, with 5 bases spanning the gap. The CDR3 extends over 11 amino acids. Here the CDR3 reads CASSLADSYTF. CDR3 bases: TGTGCCAGCAGCTTAGCGGATAGCTACACCTTC.

This clonotype was seen more than once but under ten times. The chain is built from TRBV20-1 and TRBJ2-1, with TRBD2 matching over 10 bases. The CDR3 is 14 amino acids. Germline values: CDR1 DFQATT, CDR2 SNEGSKA (reference sequence). V was clipped by 6 bases and J by 6 bases; unmatched bases: 8. The CDR3 loop reads CSANLAGAINEQFF. CDR3 DNA sequence: TGCAGTGCCAATCTAGCGGGGGCCATCAATGAGCAGTTCTTC.

This clonotype was seen a few times. V and J are TRBV20-1 and TRBJ2-3; TRBD1 matches 7 bases. Germline loops: CDR1 DFQATT, CDR2 SNEGSKA (reference sequence). The CDR3 runs to 16 residues. The trim removed 3 bases at V and 0 bases at J, leaving 9 bases unmatched. The CDR3: CSARGLGTASTDTQYF. DNA for the CDR3: TGCAGTGCTAGGGGCTTAGGGACAGCTAGCACAGATACGCAGTATTTT.

The chain uses TRBV9 and TRBJ2-7; 8 nucleotides line up with TRBD1. J lost 4 bases, V lost 3 bases, and 3 bases had no gene match. CDR1 SGDLS and CDR2 YYNGEE come from the germline V gene. The CDR3 extends over 13 amino acids. The CDR3 DNA reads TGTGCCAGCAGCGGGACAGGGACATACGAGCAGTACTTC. As protein: CASSGTGTYEQYF. Full variable domain (missing parts from reference TRBV9 and TRBJ2-7): DSGVTQTPKHLITATGQRVTLRCSPRSGDLSVYWYQQSLDQGLQFLIQYYNGEERAKGNILERFSAQQFPDLHSELNLSSLELGDSALYFCASSGTGTYEQYFGPGTRLTVT.

This clonotype was seen repeatedly, ten times or more. The chain employs TRBV20-1 and TRBJ2-2; no clear D. CDR1 is DFQATT, CDR2 SNEGSKA, per germline (reference sequence). V was cut by 0 bases and J by 5 bases, with 1 base left in between. CDR3 length: 11 amino acids. CDR3 nucleotide sequence: TGCAGTGCTAGAGAAACCGGGGAGCTGTTTTTT. It encodes CSARETGELFF.

This clonotype was seen ten or more times. The genes are TRBV28 and TRBJ2-1, with D possibly matching TRBD1 (5 bases). V was cut by 1 base and J by 3 bases, with 10 bases left in between. The V gene's germline CDR1 is MDHEN and CDR2 SYDVKM. The CDR3 is made up of 15 amino acids. CDR3 in DNA: TGTGCCAGCAGTTTATTGGTAGGGGACTACAATGAGCAGTTCTTC. It is translated as CASSLLVGDYNEQFF.

A few counts support this clonotype. The chain uses TRBV2 and TRBJ2-5; 10 nucleotides match TRBD2. CDR3 length: 15 amino acids. V lost 6 bases to trimming and J lost 5 bases; unmatched junction nucleotides: 9. From germline, CDR1 is SNHLY and CDR2 FYNNEI. The DNA for the CDR3 is TGTGCCAGCAGGACGGCACTAGCGGGACTTGAGACCCAGTACTTC. Its translation is CASRTALAGLETQYF.

This clonotype was seen repeatedly, ten times or more. The chain recombines TRBV12-3 or TRBV12-4 with TRBJ2-3; no reliable D call. V was cut by 5 bases and J by 1 base, with 13 bases left in between. The CDR3 runs to 15 residues. This CDR3 is CASSINFDGTDTQYF. The DNA of the CDR3 is TGTGCCAGCAGTATTAACTTCGACGGCACAGATACGCAGTATTTT.

The chain joins TRBV6-5 to TRBJ1-2; D uncertain. The CDR3 totals 11 residues. V was trimmed by 11 bases and J by 4 bases, leaving 11 bases between them. Germline loops: CDR1 MNHEY, CDR2 SVGAGI. The CDR3 DNA sequence: TGTGCCTCGAGGGCGACCTATGGCTACACCTTC. The encoded protein is CASRATYGYTF.

Comments on this clonotype: A much larger clonotype is one base distant, so this may be a read error. The chain's CDR3 is CASSSAPGLGSYGQYF. DNA of the CDR3: TGTGCCAGCAGCTCCGCGCCGGGACTAGGCTCCTACGGGCAGTACTTC. The V gene is TRBV5-6, the J gene TRBJ2-7; 8 bases match TRBD2. There are 16 residues in the CDR3. Germline CDR1 is SGHDT and CDR2 is YYEEEE.

This chain joins TRBV12-3 or TRBV12-4 and TRBJ2-1, with D possibly being TRBD2 (8 bases). The CDR3 has 15 amino acids. Trimming removed 8 bases at V and 2 bases at J, with 16 bases between. The CDR3 spells CASGRGDRTYNEQFF. DNA for the CDR3: TGTGCCAGCGGGCGGGGGGACAGAACCTACAATGAGCAGTTCTTC.

Concerning this clonotype: A read error is possible here, since a much larger clone lies one base away. The V gene is TRBV28, the J gene TRBJ2-7, with a tentative D call TRBD2 (6 bases). Germline assignment: CDR1 MDHEN and CDR2 SYDVKM. The CDR3 extends over 13 amino acids. CDR3 in DNA: TGTGTCAGCAGTCCCTCGGGGGTCTACGAGCAGTACTTC. The encoded protein is CVSSPSGVYEQYF.

In its sample, this clonotype was seen many times. The chain links TRBV27 to TRBJ2-3; D not resolved. V lost 2 bases and J lost 2, with 8 bases in between. The CDR3 has 14 amino acids. Looked up from germline, CDR1 is MNHEY and CDR2 is SMNVEV (reference sequence). CDR3 sequence reads: CASSLAAPTDTQYF. In DNA, the CDR3 is TGTGCCAGCAGTTTAGCCGCCCCCACAGATACGCAGTATTTT.